This TCR beta chain was observed in a study of T cells in Graves' hyperthyroidism and ophthalmopathy. Overall study findings and caveats: Stable hyperthyroidism was told apart from ophthalmopathy by a model built on 13 V-J features. Blood also showed most of the thyroid clonotypes that were expanded above 0.001.

This clonotype has only a few counts. Antigen specificity is unknown. RNA transcripts gave rise to amplified TCR beta CDR3 regions. Primed by the HTBI set, a first-round RT-PCR was run on the TCR CDR3. Each CDR3 protein is one row after TCRdb ran MiXCR on the multiplex PCR reads. In the table there are nearly 600,000 distinct CDR3 sequences, approximately 15% of which are singletons. With 3 bases removed from V and 1 base from J, the gap between germline ends came to 8 bases. In germline, CDR1 is DFQATT, CDR2 SNEGSKA (reference sequence). The CDR3 length is 13 residues. The V call is TRBV20-1, the J call TRBJ2-3; no firm D call. The TCR was taken from a woman aged 30 to 39 with Graves' hyperthyroidism that later progressed to Graves' ophthalmopathy. The material sequenced was blood. The CDR3 coding sequence is TGCAGTGCTAGCGACGCTGGCACAGATACGCAGTATTTT. It specifies CSASDAGTDTQYF.